The 18 T cell receptor beta chains listed next were all sequenced from one sample in a study of T cell responses to AZD1222 COVID-19 vaccine. Data came from immunoSEQ multiplex PCR; TCRdb stores just in-frame clones and leaves some out. The sample contains around 50,000 clones, around 84% of which appear only once. The specimen was peripheral blood, collected on day 0 of AZD1222 vaccination. The receptors come from an adult in good health.

The chain links TRBV24-1 to TRBJ2-2; 9 bases match TRBD1. J was trimmed by 2 bases and V by 4 bases; bases with no gene match: 7. The germline gives CDR1 KGHDR, CDR2 SFDVKD. This CDR3 has 17 residues. In DNA form, the CDR3 reads TGTGCCACCAGTGAGTTGACAGGGGGATTCAACACCGGGGAGCTGTTTTTT. Its protein product is CATSELTGGFNTGELFF.

The rearrangement links TRBV5-4 to TRBJ2-1; D is unresolved. The V end was cut by 0 bases, the J end by 2 bases, with 3 bases between. Germline V lookup: CDR1 SGHNT, CDR2 YYREEE (reference sequence). This CDR3 comprises 13 residues. CDR3 region: CASSLVAYNEQFF. The CDR3 DNA sequence: TGTGCCAGCAGCTTGGTAGCCTACAATGAGCAGTTCTTC.

This clone came up a few times. This chain joins TRBV19 and TRBJ1-2; unclear D gene. The germline CDR1 and CDR2 sequences are LNHDA and SQIVND (reference sequence). V shed 7 bases and J shed 4 bases, with 7 bases lying between them. This CDR3 has 11 amino acids. In DNA, the CDR3 is TGTGCCAGTACGGAGGGCTATGGCTACACCTTC. Residues: CASTEGYGYTF. Filled out from reference TRBV19 and TRBJ1-2, the complete variable domain reads DGGITQSPKYLFRKEGQNVTLSCEQNLNHDAMYWYRQDPGQGLRLIYYSQIVNDFQKGDIAEGYSVSREKKESFPLTVTSAQKNPTAFYLCASTEGYGYTFGSGTRLTVV.

J is TRBJ2-4 and V is TRBV6-5; the D is unclear. Deletions cut 0 bases from V and 7 bases from J, with 10 bases between. This CDR3 has 14 residues. Germline-derived CDR1 and CDR2 are MNHEY and SVGAGI. The CDR3 region is CASSYSVTGNIQYF. CDR3 sequence (DNA): TGTGCCAGCAGTTACTCCGTCACCGGGAACATTCAGTACTTC.

The chain combines TRBV23-1 with TRBJ2-7, with 7 bases matching TRBD1. TRBV23-1 is recorded as an ORF, its role being uncertain. V was pared by 3 bases and J by 2 bases, with 19 bases of the junction left unmatched. The CDR3 loop spans 19 amino acids. The CDR3 region is CASSHGVRDSPPPTYEQYF. CDR3 sequence (DNA): TGCGCCAGCAGTCACGGTGTTAGGGACAGTCCCCCACCAACCTACGAGCAGTACTTC.

This clone has only a few counts. The rearrangement uses TRBV5-6 and TRBJ1-3, with TRBD1 as a possible D gene (5 bases). The germline gives CDR1 SGHDT, CDR2 YYEEEE. Trimming shortened V by 4 bases and J by 4 bases, and 12 bases separated the two germline ends. This CDR3 region has 14 residues. The CDR3 loop is CASSRGHQGNTIYF. The CDR3 DNA sequence: TGTGCCAGCAGCCGAGGACATCAAGGAAACACCATATATTTT.

The V and J genes are TRBV10-3 and TRBJ1-1; 7 nucleotides match TRBD1. The CDR3 is 16 residues long. V lost 4 bases to trimming and J lost 1 base; unmatched junction nucleotides: 9. Per germline, CDR1 ENHRY and CDR2 SYGVKD. This chain's CDR3 is CAISGKQGQPNTEAFF. In DNA form, the CDR3 reads TGTGCCATCAGTGGGAAACAGGGGCAGCCGAACACTGAAGCTTTCTTT.

The gene calls are TRBV18 and TRBJ2-5; 7 nucleotides align to TRBD1. The CDR3 length is 14 residues. From germline, CDR1 is KGHSH and CDR2 LQKENI. Losses at the gene ends were 3 bases for V and 5 bases for J; bases not matched to a gene: 6. CDR3 nucleotide sequence: TGTGCCAGCTCACCCAGGACAGGCAAGGAGACCCAGTACTTC. Its translation is CASSPRTGKETQYF.

Only one count was recorded for this clone. This sequence joins TRBV18 and TRBJ2-2; D gene unclear. Looked up from germline, CDR1 is KGHSH and CDR2 is LQKENI. Trimming removed 3 bases from V and 7 bases from J, with 9 bases in between. The CDR3 runs 13 residues. CDR3: CASSPRTDGELFF. CDR3 DNA sequence: TGTGCCAGCTCACCTCGGACGGACGGGGAGCTGTTTTTT.

The CDR3 loop is CASSFDSQYNQPQHF. The CDR3 bases are TGTGCCAGCAGCTTTGATAGCCAGTACAATCAGCCCCAGCATTTT. The V gene is TRBV7-2, the J gene TRBJ1-5, with D unresolved. The CDR3 length is 15 residues. The germline CDR1 and CDR2 sequences are SGHTA and FQGNSA. V dropped 3 bases and J dropped 3 bases, with 12 bases sitting between them.

The V gene is TRBV6-5, the J gene TRBJ1-5, with D maybe TRBD1 (6 bases). This CDR3 region has 14 residues. The V gene's germline CDR1 is MNHEY and CDR2 SVGAGI. V was clipped by 7 bases and J by 2 bases, with 12 bases between them. DNA for the CDR3: TGTGCCAGCAAACTTGGGGGCGGCAATCAGCCCCAGCATTTT. As protein: CASKLGGGNQPQHF.

The chain joins TRBV14 to TRBJ2-5; D call uncertain. The CDR3 has 14 residues. Germline CDR1 and CDR2: SGHDN and FVKESK. V was cut by 4 bases and J by 5 bases, with 14 bases left in between. For the CDR3, the DNA is TGTGCCAGCAGCCGCGGTGGTGGATCGGAGACCCAGTACTTC. This sequence encodes CASSRGGGSETQYF.

CDR3 sequence: CASSLIKGTVTDTQYF. The CDR3 DNA reads TGTGCCAGCAGCTTAATAAAGGGGACGGTCACAGATACGCAGTATTTT. This rearrangement joins TRBV7-3 to TRBJ2-3; D may be TRBD1 or TRBD2 (5 bases each). The CDR3 has 16 residues. Germline values: CDR1 SGHTA, CDR2 FQGTGA. Trimming removed 1 base from V and 2 bases from J, with 13 bases in between.

This chain links TRBV6-4 with TRBJ2-1; D not resolved. With 0 bases removed from V and 4 bases from J, the gap between germline ends came to 7 bases. Germline CDR1 reads MRHNA; CDR2 reads SNTAGT. The CDR3 is 14 residues long. CDR3 DNA sequence: TGTGCCAGCAGTGACTCGAACCGTTACAATGAGCAGTTCTTC. Its translation is CASSDSNRYNEQFF.

The genes are TRBV27 and TRBJ2-7; no reliable D call. Germline assignment: CDR1 MNHEY and CDR2 SMNVEV (reference sequence). V shed 4 bases and J shed 6 bases, with 16 bases lying between them. The CDR3 has 14 amino acids. In nucleotides, the CDR3 is TGTGCCAGCAGTTCCGGGCAGGCGCCCCGCGAGCAGTACTTC. It codes for CASSSGQAPREQYF.

This clone was recorded a few times. This rearrangement joins TRBV5-1 to TRBJ1-4; 7 bases match TRBD1. Germline V gene data show CDR1 as SGHRS and CDR2 as YFSETQ. This CDR3 contains 14 residues. J gave up 7 bases and V 7 bases, and 10 bases lay outside the gene matches. CDR3 residues: CASARDSLFEKLFF. The CDR3 DNA follows: TGCGCCAGCGCGAGGGACAGCCTTTTTGAAAAACTGTTTTTT.

V usage is TRBV5-1 and J usage is TRBJ2-2, with D possibly matching TRBD2 (6 bases). Deletions cut 2 bases from V and 6 bases from J, with 8 bases between. Looked up from germline, CDR1 is SGHRS and CDR2 is YFSETQ. CDR3 length: 13 residues. The CDR3 sequence: CASSFPGAGELFF. The CDR3 DNA reads TGCGCCAGCAGCTTCCCGGGAGCCGGGGAGCTGTTTTTT.

This chain connects TRBV18 to TRBJ1-1, with TRBD1 as a possible D gene (5 bases). The V end was cut by 2 bases, the J end by 2 bases, with 9 bases between. The CDR3 spans 14 residues. CDR1 and CDR2 from the germline V gene are KGHSH and LQKENI. The CDR3 DNA is TGTGCCAGCTCACCAACGACAGCCAACACTGAAGCTTTCTTT. It encodes CASSPTTANTEAFF.